These T cell receptor beta chains were read from a single sample in a study of Siglec-9 on CD8 T cells in melanoma. Some clones are missing from TCRdb's copy, which holds only in-frame ones; the method was immunoSEQ multiplex PCR. Found here are 25,000 to 30,000 clones, 80% of them singletons; the top ten hold approximately 6.4%. Sequencing was carried out using Siglec-9- CD8+ T cells sorted from blood. The receptor source for this set is a human donor in good health. Both conserved end residues are part of each CDR3. The D gene is left open where the match is weak. The size field is filled for only some rows; it gives once, few, many or a size class.

clone_size: .; v_call: TRBV11-2; j_call: TRBJ2-1; d_call: .; cdr3_aa: CASSLEVLINEQFF; cdr3_nt: TGTGCCAGCAGCTTAGAGGTTCTCATCAATGAGCAGTTCTTC
clone_size: .; v_call: TRBV11-1; j_call: TRBJ1-1; d_call: .; cdr3_aa: CASSQGNTEAFF; cdr3_nt: TGTGCCAGCAGCCAAGGGAACACTGAAGCTTTCTTT
clone_size: .; v_call: TRBV29-1; j_call: TRBJ2-7; d_call: .; cdr3_aa: CSVVWNEQYF; cdr3_nt: TGCAGCGTTGTGTGGAATGAGCAGTACTTC
clone_size: few; v_call: TRBV5-1; j_call: TRBJ1-1; d_call: .; cdr3_aa: CASSFWPGETNTEAFF; cdr3_nt: TGCGCCAGCAGTTTTTGGCCAGGCGAGACGAACACTGAAGCTTTCTTT
clone_size: .; v_call: TRBV10-1; j_call: TRBJ1-2; d_call: .; cdr3_aa: CASMGVISGIYGYTF; cdr3_nt: TGCGCCAGCATGGGAGTCATCTCAGGGATCTATGGCTACACCTTC
clone_size: .; v_call: TRBV15; j_call: TRBJ2-1; d_call: .; cdr3_aa: CATSGRQGPSEFF; cdr3_nt: TGTGCCACCAGCGGGCGCCAGGGTCCTAGTGAGTTCTTC
clone_size: .; v_call: TRBV27; j_call: TRBJ2-2; d_call: .; cdr3_aa: CASGTTNTGELFF; cdr3_nt: TGTGCCAGCGGGACAACGAACACCGGGGAGCTGTTTTTT
clone_size: .; v_call: TRBV5-1; j_call: TRBJ2-5; d_call: TRBD2; cdr3_aa: CASSLHLGTSGDLQETQYF; cdr3_nt: TGCGCCAGCAGCCTTCACCTAGGGACTAGCGGGGATCTCCAAGAGACCCAGTACTTC
clone_size: medium-sized; v_call: TRBV7-9; j_call: TRBJ1-3; d_call: .; cdr3_aa: CASSLTGDFGPGNTIYF; cdr3_nt: TGTGCCAGCAGCTTGACCGGGGACTTCGGGCCTGGAAACACCATATATTTT
clone_size: few; v_call: TRBV12-5; j_call: TRBJ2-2; d_call: .; cdr3_aa: CASEGYANTGELFF; cdr3_nt: TGTGCTAGTGAGGGATACGCGAACACCGGGGAGCTGTTTTTT
clone_size: .; v_call: TRBV4-1; j_call: TRBJ2-1; d_call: TRBD1; cdr3_aa: CASSQDPGQDISSSYNEQFF; cdr3_nt: TGCGCCAGCAGCCAAGATCCGGGACAGGACATATCGAGCTCCTACAATGAGCAGTTCTTC
clone_size: .; v_call: TRBV27; j_call: TRBJ1-1; d_call: TRBD1; cdr3_aa: CASSLVGQGYTEAFF; cdr3_nt: TGTGCCAGCAGTTTAGTCGGACAGGGGTATACTGAAGCTTTCTTT
clone_size: .; v_call: TRBV7-8; j_call: TRBJ1-1; d_call: TRBD1; cdr3_aa: CASSWGQGLNTEAFF; cdr3_nt: TGTGCCAGCAGCTGGGGACAGGGGCTTAACACTGAAGCTTTCTTT
clone_size: .; v_call: TRBV4-1; j_call: TRBJ2-1; d_call: TRBD2; cdr3_aa: CASSRLRLAGENEQFF; cdr3_nt: TGCGCCAGCAGCCGATTGAGACTAGCGGGAGAAAATGAGCAGTTCTTC
clone_size: .; v_call: TRBV9; j_call: TRBJ2-3; d_call: .; cdr3_aa: CASSVAWTSTDTQYF; cdr3_nt: TGTGCCAGCAGCGTAGCTTGGACTAGCACAGATACGCAGTATTTT
clone_size: .; v_call: TRBV30; j_call: TRBJ1-2; d_call: .; cdr3_aa: CAWNLGSIVGYTF; cdr3_nt: TGTGCCTGGAACCTCGGCAGTATCGTCGGCTACACCTTC